The 4 T cell receptor beta chains listed next were all sequenced from one sample in a study of blood T cells in healthy people across ages. It was with a sample-barcoded 5' primer and a J-beta primer mix that a second PCR of roughly 7 to 12 cycles was run. TCRdb called the 5' RACE reads again in MiXCR, with one record for every CDR3 protein. The table has around 1,600,000 distinct CDR3 sequences, approximately 43% seen once. Sample: blood. The receptors originated from a woman aged 18 to 35 in good health.

The V and J genes are TRBV4-1 and TRBJ2-3, with 8 nucleotides matching TRBD1. This CDR3 is built from 15 residues. Germline values: CDR1 MGHRA, CDR2 YSYEKL. Trimming cost V 2 bases and J 6 bases; bases outside gene matches: 7. The CDR3 coding sequence is TGCGCCAGCAGCCAAAGGGGCAGGGGGCCCGATACGCAGTATTTT. Translated: CASSQRGRGPDTQYF.

The chain joins TRBV7-6 to TRBJ2-4, with D perhaps being TRBD1 or TRBD2 (5 bases each). The J call is uncertain, as TRBJ2-7 better fits the DNA end. The CDR3 consists of 14 residues. Germline CDR1 and CDR2: SGHVS and FNYEAQ. CDR3: CASSQSGTYSEQYF. CDR3 in DNA: TGTGCCAGCAGCCAATCCGGGACCTATAGCGAGCAGTACTTC.

In nucleotides, the CDR3 is TGTGCCAGCTCACCAGTTTCTAGTGGGGGTAGCACAGATACGCAGTATTTT. Its translation is CASSPVSSGGSTDTQYF. The J gene is TRBJ2-3, the V gene TRBV18, with D possibly called TRBD1 or TRBD2 (5 bases each). CDR3 length: 17 residues. CDR1 is KGHSH, CDR2 LQKENI, per germline. Trimming left V 2 bases short and J 0 bases short, with 15 bases between.

About this clonotype itself: Being one base from a much bigger clone, this may be a read error. The chain joins TRBV29-1 to TRBJ2-1; D gene uncertain. Gene TRBJ2-7 matches the end of the DNA better, so the J call may be wrong. CDR3 length: 14 amino acids. Germline V lookup: CDR1 SQVTM, CDR2 ANQGSEA. The CDR3 coding sequence is TGCAGCGTTGAAGATCTTCAGCAGAACAATGAGCAGTACTTC. Its translation: CSVEDLQQNNEQYF.